This T cell receptor (beta chain) was captured in a study of cytomegalovirus exposure and HLA in healthy donors. PCR primers comprised 60 Vbeta and 13 Jbeta primers. Sequenced by immunoSEQ multiplex PCR; TCRdb stores in-frame clones only, minus some. The sample lists tens of thousands of clones, roughly 77% seen once, with roughly 2% in the top ten. The CDR3 consists of 14 residues. V gave up 6 bases and J gave up 1 base, with 12 bases separating them. The germline gives CDR1 MNHEY, CDR2 SMNVEV (reference sequence). The sequenced material came from PBMCs. The chain is built from TRBV27 and TRBJ1-1, with D perhaps matching TRBD1 (6 bases). This clonotype originated in a man aged 35-49 years in good health and CMV-seronegative. The CDR3 is CASSQGHTNTEAFF. CDR3 sequence (DNA): TGTGCCAGCAGCCAGGGACACACGAACACTGAAGCTTTCTTT.